A selection of T cell receptor beta chains follows, all from one sample in a study of blood T cell repertoires in COVID-19. TCRdb's table, derived via immunoSEQ multiplex PCR, lists solely in-frame clones and lacks some. Among approximately 280,000 clones listed, around 91% were seen once. The sequenced material came from PBMCs or T cells enriched from blood (not recorded which). The receptors come from a woman aged 18 to 35 with acute COVID-19. Both conserved end residues are part of each CDR3. Each record gives: V gene, clone size, D gene, CDR3 length, J gene, CDR3 DNA, CDR3 protein. The D gene is left open where the match is weak. Clone size is given for some rows only: seen once, a few or many times, or a class if the clone is expanded.

TRBV5-1	-	-	17	TRBJ2-2	TGCGCCAGCAGCTTGAATAGAGCGGGACAGAACACCGGGGAGCTGTTTTTT	CASSLNRAGQNTGELFF
TRBV29-1	-	TRBD1	16	TRBJ1-1	TGCAGCGTTGAAGGACAGGGGAGGGGCATGAACACTGAAGCTTTCTTT	CSVEGQGRGMNTEAFF
TRBV28	-	TRBD2	15	TRBJ2-7	TGTGCCAGCAGTTTAGCTCGTCTAGCGGGAGAAGAGCAGTACTTC	CASSLARLAGEEQYF
TRBV21-1	-	-	16	TRBJ1-2	TGTGCCAGCAGCAAAGGACAGGGGGCTGAGGACTATGGCTACACCTTC	CASSKGQGAEDYGYTF
TRBV4-2	-	TRBD1	16	TRBJ1-5	TGTGCCAGCAGCCCTGAACAGGGGGCGAGCAATCAGCCCCAGCATTTT	CASSPEQGASNQPQHF
TRBV7-9	-	TRBD2	18	TRBJ2-1	TGTGCCAGCAGCCCCCCGCAGACTAGCGGGAGGGCCGACAATGAGCAGTTCTTC	CASSPPQTSGRADNEQFF
TRBV23-1	-	-	19	TRBJ2-1	TGCGCCAGCAGTCAAGGGCAGGGAACTCCCTCTAGCTCCTACAATGAGCAGTTCTTC	CASSQGQGTPSSSYNEQFF
TRBV7-8	-	-	16	TRBJ1-1	TGTGCCAGCAGCGGCCGGAGGGTCAGTTTGAACACTGAAGCTTTCTTT	CASSGRRVSLNTEAFF
TRBV5-1	-	TRBD1	18	TRBJ2-3	TGCGCCAGCTCTAGGGGGCCGGGCCGCAGGCTGGGCACAGATACGCAGTATTTT	CASSRGPGRRLGTDTQYF
TRBV2	-	TRBD1	14	TRBJ2-7	TGTGCCAGCAGGAGACAGGGTCCCTCCTACGAGCAGTACTTC	CASRRQGPSYEQYF
TRBV5-1	-	TRBD2	14	TRBJ2-7	TGCGCCAGCAGCGTTAGCGGGATCCAGCTCGAGCAGTACTTC	CASSVSGIQLEQYF
TRBV7-2	-	-	15	TRBJ2-2	TGTGCCAGCAGCTTAGTGGGTCGGGGAACCGGGGAGCTGTTTTTT	CASSLVGRGTGELFF
TRBV9	-	-	15	TRBJ2-3	TGTGCCAGCAGCGTAGTCGGCGGTAGCACAGATACGCAGTATTTT	CASSVVGGSTDTQYF
TRBV4-2	-	TRBD1	16	TRBJ2-1	TGTGCCAGCAGCCCCAAAAGGGACAGTTTCTACAATGAGCAGTTCTTC	CASSPKRDSFYNEQFF
TRBV5-1	-	TRBD1	15	TRBJ2-1	TGCGCCAGCAGCAAGGGACAGGGGGCCCCTCCTGGGCAGTTCTTC	CASSKGQGAPPGQFF
TRBV5-4	-	TRBD2	15	TRBJ2-3	TGTGCCAGCAGCTTGGCGACTAGCGGGAGAGGGGCGCAGTATTTT	CASSLATSGRGAQYF
TRBV10-2	-	-	13	TRBJ1-5	TGCGCCAGCAGTGATCTTGCGAATCAGCCCCAGCATTTT	CASSDLANQPQHF
TRBV19	-	TRBD1	19	TRBJ2-3	TGTGCCAGTAGTACCCCGTACAGGGGGCTGGGGCACGGCACAGATACGCAGTATTTT	CASSTPYRGLGHGTDTQYF
TRBV27	-	TRBD1	15	TRBJ2-7	TGTGCCAGCAGTTTATCACAGGGGGCGAACCACGAGCAGTACTTC	CASSLSQGANHEQYF
TRBV5-5	-	-	14	TRBJ2-7	TGTGCCAGCAGCTTGGCCCAGGGATCCTACGAGCAGTACTTC	CASSLAQGSYEQYF
TRBV7-6	-	TRBD2	15	TRBJ2-3	TGTGCCAGCAGCTCGGGACTAGCGGTCACAGATACGCAGTATTTT	CASSSGLAVTDTQYF
TRBV19	-	-	14	TRBJ1-5	TGTGCCAGTAGTGAAGTTCCGGGCAATCAGCCCCAGCATTTT	CASSEVPGNQPQHF
TRBV10-2	once	TRBD2	17	TRBJ2-2	TGCGCCAGCAGTGGAGGGGGACTAGCGGTGAACACCGGGGAGCTGTTTTTT	CASSGGGLAVNTGELFF
TRBV7-2	once	TRBD2	15	TRBJ2-1	TGTGCCAGCAGCGTCTCTAGCGGGATAGGCAATGAGCAGTTCTTC	CASSVSSGIGNEQFF
TRBV7-2	-	-	15	TRBJ2-1	TGTGCCAGCAGCTCCAAGAGGACAGGGAGGGATGAGCAGTTCTTC	CASSSKRTGRDEQFF
TRBV6-1	-	-	13	TRBJ1-1	TGTGCCAGCAGTGAAGCGGAGAGCACTGAAGCTTTCTTT	CASSEAESTEAFF
TRBV30	-	TRBD2	13	TRBJ2-1	TGTGCCTGGTCGGGAGGCCACCGCAGTGAGCAGTTCTTC	CAWSGGHRSEQFF
TRBV7-4	-	TRBD1	17	TRBJ1-2	TGTGCCAGCAGCCCCGACAGGGGCAGGGTTGTTATCTATGGCTACACCTTC	CASSPDRGRVVIYGYTF
TRBV2	-	TRBD1	13	TRBJ1-5	TGTGCCAGCACGAGGACAGGGGGGCAGCCCCAGCATTTT	CASTRTGGQPQHF
TRBV19	-	TRBD1	19	TRBJ1-2	TGTGCCAGTAAGCCGGGACAGAGGATAGACTTCTACTCACTCCATGGCTACACCTTC	CASKPGQRIDFYSLHGYTF
TRBV6-6	-	TRBD2	14	TRBJ2-4	TGTGCCAGCAGCCCACTAGCGACCCAAAACATTCAGTACTTC	CASSPLATQNIQYF
TRBV5-4	-	TRBD1	12	TRBJ2-1	TGTGCCAGCAGCTCACCCGGGACAGGTTCCATCTTC	CASSSPGTGSIF
TRBV2	once	-	14	TRBJ1-2	TGTGCCAGCAGGGTCGGGGGAGCTAACTATGGCTACACCTTC	CASRVGGANYGYTF
TRBV27	-	TRBD2	15	TRBJ2-1	TGTGCCAGCAGTTTTGCTAGCGGACCTTACAATGAGCAGTTCTTC	CASSFASGPYNEQFF
TRBV7-2	-	TRBD1	16	TRBJ1-2	TGTGCCAGCAGCTTACGGCCGGTCCAGGGGGGCTATGGCTACACCTTC	CASSLRPVQGGYGYTF
TRBV12-5	-	-	17	TRBJ1-2	TGTGCTAGTGGTTTGGCCTTGGCCCAACAGGTTATTAATGGCTACACCTTC	CASGLALAQQVINGYTF
TRBV19	-	-	14	TRBJ2-1	TGTGCCAGTAGTATCCGGGGGGCTACGAATGAGCAGTTCTTC	CASSIRGATNEQFF
TRBV5-8	-	TRBD1	14	TRBJ1-1	TGTGCCAGCAGCTCCCCGGGACAGAGAACTGAAGCTTTCTTT	CASSSPGQRTEAFF
TRBV7-9	-	TRBD1	16	TRBJ1-4	TGTGCCAGCAGCTTAGGGGACAGGGCCGGTAATGAAAAACTGTTTTTT	CASSLGDRAGNEKLFF
TRBV27	-	-	14	TRBJ2-3	TGTGCCAGCAGTTTACGGCTAGTTCAAGATACGCAGTATTTT	CASSLRLVQDTQYF
TRBV19	-	TRBD1	14	TRBJ1-1	TGTGCCAGTAGTAGGGACAGTTTGAACACTGAAGCTTTCTTT	CASSRDSLNTEAFF
TRBV5-1	once	TRBD1	16	TRBJ1-1	TGCGCCAGCAGCTGGGGACAGGCTTACTCAAACACTGAAGCTTTCTTT	CASSWGQAYSNTEAFF
TRBV24-1	-	TRBD2	16	TRBJ2-3	TGTGCCACCAGTGACCGATTAGCGGGAGGTTTGAATACGCAGTATTTT	CATSDRLAGGLNTQYF
TRBV30	-	TRBD1	16	TRBJ1-5	TGTGCCTGGAGTGGGGGGTGGACAGGTTTAAATCAGCCCCAGCATTTT	CAWSGGWTGLNQPQHF
TRBV27	once	-	14	TRBJ1-5	TGTGCCAGCAGTTTAGTGGCCACGAATCAGCCCCAGCATTTT	CASSLVATNQPQHF
TRBV19	-	TRBD1	15	TRBJ2-1	TGTGCCAGTAGTACCCTAGGACAGGGGTACAATGAGCAGTTCTTC	CASSTLGQGYNEQFF
TRBV10-2	-	TRBD1	15	TRBJ2-1	TGCGCCAGCAGCCAGGGGGCCGGGTCCTACAATGAGCAGTTCTTC	CASSQGAGSYNEQFF
TRBV7-9	-	TRBD1	15	TRBJ2-5	TGTGCCAGCAGCCCACAGGACAGGGCGGAAGAGACCCAGTACTTC	CASSPQDRAEETQYF
TRBV10-3	once	-	14	TRBJ2-7	TGTGCCATCAGTGAGTGGGCAGAGACCTACGAGCAGTACTTC	CAISEWAETYEQYF
TRBV7-8	-	TRBD2	16	TRBJ2-1	TGTGCCAGCAGCCCAGCTCGACTAGCGGGAGTCCATGAGCAGTTCTTC	CASSPARLAGVHEQFF
TRBV6-1	-	TRBD2	18	TRBJ2-3	TGTGCCAGCAGTGAGGGTACTCTAGCGGGAGCTGGCACAGATACGCAGTATTTT	CASSEGTLAGAGTDTQYF
TRBV30	-	TRBD1	14	TRBJ1-6	TGTGCCGGAACCCCACAGGGGGCGAATTCACCCCTCCACTTT	CAGTPQGANSPLHF
TRBV19	-	-	16	TRBJ2-6	TGTGCCAGTAGTATAGACAAGGGGTCTGGGGCCAACGTCCTGACTTTC	CASSIDKGSGANVLTF
TRBV11-2	-	TRBD1	15	TRBJ2-7	TGTGCCAGCAGCAGAACAGGGGGCGTTACGGGGGAGCAGTACTTC	CASSRTGGVTGEQYF
TRBV19	many	-	20	TRBJ1-5	TGTGCCAGTAGCATTCCGCCCAAAACGGCGGCCTCCTATAGCAATCAGCCCCAGCATTTT	CASSIPPKTAASYSNQPQHF
TRBV5-1	once	TRBD1	14	TRBJ1-2	TGCGCCAGCAGCTCGGGACAGGCGAACTATGGCTACACCTTC	CASSSGQANYGYTF
TRBV4-2	-	TRBD2	16	TRBJ2-4	TGTGCCAGCAGCCAAGAGGTTAGCGGGGGCAAAAACATTCAGTACTTC	CASSQEVSGGKNIQYF
TRBV7-2	-	-	14	TRBJ2-1	TGTGCCAGCAGTGTGAAGCATTCCTACAATGAGCAGTTCTTC	CASSVKHSYNEQFF
TRBV19	-	-	15	TRBJ2-2	TGTGCCAGTATGAGAGACTCCCAGGGGACCGGGGAGCTGTTTTTT	CASMRDSQGTGELFF